This TCR beta chain derives from a study of Tregs in tolerant kidney transplant recipients. As for the study in general: Related graft donors supplied nonmyeloablative bone marrow transplants, and mixed chimerism was transient.

Study observations and caveats: Few patients were studied, so findings need validation in larger groups. Expanding Tregs on activated donor B cells appeared to best identify donor-specific TCRbeta clones.

Per germline, CDR1 SGHRS and CDR2 YFSETQ. The V and J ends lost 4 bases and 0 bases, in that order; junction bases with no gene match: 8. CDR3 size: 16 residues. A single count supports this clone. Its antigen is not identified. An overnight rest at 37°C with 200 IU/ml IL-2 preceded regulatory T cell sorting from thawed PBMCs. Method: immunoSEQ multiplex PCR; TCRdb's copy keeps in-frame clones and lacks some. The sample lists 60,000 to 65,000 clones; under 98% were seen once. J is TRBJ1-2 and V is TRBV5-1, with 8 bases that match TRBD1. This TCR derives from a human donor who received a combined kidney and bone marrow transplant. The sample consisted of Tregs from blood, taken before the transplant. For the CDR3, the DNA is TGCGCCAGCAGCACCCTAGACAGGGGTACTAACTATGGCTACACCTTC. Protein: CASSTLDRGTNYGYTF.